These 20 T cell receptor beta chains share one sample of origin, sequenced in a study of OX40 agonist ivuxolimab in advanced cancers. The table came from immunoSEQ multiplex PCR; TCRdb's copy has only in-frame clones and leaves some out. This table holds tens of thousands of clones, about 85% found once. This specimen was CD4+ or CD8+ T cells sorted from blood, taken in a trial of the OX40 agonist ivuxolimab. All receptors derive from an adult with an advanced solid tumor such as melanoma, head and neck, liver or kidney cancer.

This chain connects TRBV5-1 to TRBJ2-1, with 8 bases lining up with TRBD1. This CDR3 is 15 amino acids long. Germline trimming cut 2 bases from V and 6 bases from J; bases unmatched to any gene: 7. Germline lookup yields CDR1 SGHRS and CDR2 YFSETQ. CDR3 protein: CASSLDGQGFNEQFF. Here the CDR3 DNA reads TGCGCCAGCAGCTTAGACGGACAGGGTTTCAATGAGCAGTTCTTC.

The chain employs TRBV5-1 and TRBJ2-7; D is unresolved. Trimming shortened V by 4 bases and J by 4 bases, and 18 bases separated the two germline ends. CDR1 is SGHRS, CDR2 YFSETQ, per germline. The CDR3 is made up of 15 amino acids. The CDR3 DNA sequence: TGCGCCAGCAGCCTTGAGGTAACACCAAATTACGAGCAGTACTTC. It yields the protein CASSLEVTPNYEQYF.

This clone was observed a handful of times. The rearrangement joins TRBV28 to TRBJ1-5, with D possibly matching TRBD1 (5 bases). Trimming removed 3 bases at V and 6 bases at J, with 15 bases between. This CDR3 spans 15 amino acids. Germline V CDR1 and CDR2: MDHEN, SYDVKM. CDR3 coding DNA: TGTGCCAGCAGTTTCCCTCAAGGGGATAGTCAGCCCCAGCATTTT. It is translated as CASSFPQGDSQPQHF.

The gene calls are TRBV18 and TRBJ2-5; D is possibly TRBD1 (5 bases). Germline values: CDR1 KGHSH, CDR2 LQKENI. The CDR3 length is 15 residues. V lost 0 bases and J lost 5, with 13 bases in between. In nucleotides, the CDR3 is TGTGCCAGCTCACCACCTCTTACAGGACGGGAGACCCAGTACTTC. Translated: CASSPPLTGRETQYF.

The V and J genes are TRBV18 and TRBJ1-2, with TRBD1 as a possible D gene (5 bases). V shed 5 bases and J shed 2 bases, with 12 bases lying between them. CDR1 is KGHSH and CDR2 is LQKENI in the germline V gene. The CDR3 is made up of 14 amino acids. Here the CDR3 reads CASSTGLKNYGYTF. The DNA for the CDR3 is TGTGCCAGCTCAACGGGACTCAAAAACTATGGCTACACCTTC.

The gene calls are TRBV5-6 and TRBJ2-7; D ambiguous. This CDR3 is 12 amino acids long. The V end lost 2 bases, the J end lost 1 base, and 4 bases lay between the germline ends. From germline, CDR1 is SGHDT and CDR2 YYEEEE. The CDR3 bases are TGTGCCAGCAGCTTACGGTCCTACGAGCAGTACTTC. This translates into CASSLRSYEQYF.

The CDR3 sequence: CASSVAPSTQRRSYEQYF. CDR3 DNA sequence: TGTGCCAGCAGCGTAGCCCCCTCAACTCAGCGCCGCTCCTACGAGCAGTACTTC. The gene calls are TRBV9 and TRBJ2-7; D gene uncertain. Germline V gene lookup returns CDR1 SGDLS and CDR2 YYNGEE. V lost 0 bases and J lost 0, with 19 bases in between. The CDR3 covers 18 residues.

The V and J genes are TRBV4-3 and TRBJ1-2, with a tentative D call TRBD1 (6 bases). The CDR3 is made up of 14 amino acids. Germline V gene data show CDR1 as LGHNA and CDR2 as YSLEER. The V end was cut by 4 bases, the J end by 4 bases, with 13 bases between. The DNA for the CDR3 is TGCGCCAGCAGCCGGGGGGGCGCGGGCTATGGCTACACCTTC. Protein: CASSRGGAGYGYTF.

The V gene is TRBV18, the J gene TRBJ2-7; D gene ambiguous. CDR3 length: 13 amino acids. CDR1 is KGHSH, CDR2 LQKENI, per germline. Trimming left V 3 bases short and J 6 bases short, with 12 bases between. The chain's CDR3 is CASSPRHPPEQYF. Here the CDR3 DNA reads TGTGCCAGCTCACCCAGACACCCCCCCGAGCAGTACTTC.

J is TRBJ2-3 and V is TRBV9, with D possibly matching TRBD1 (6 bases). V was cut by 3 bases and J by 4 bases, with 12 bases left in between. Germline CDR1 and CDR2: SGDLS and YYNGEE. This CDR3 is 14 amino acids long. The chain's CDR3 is CASSAFPGADTQYF. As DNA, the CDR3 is TGTGCCAGCAGCGCGTTCCCAGGGGCAGATACGCAGTATTTT.

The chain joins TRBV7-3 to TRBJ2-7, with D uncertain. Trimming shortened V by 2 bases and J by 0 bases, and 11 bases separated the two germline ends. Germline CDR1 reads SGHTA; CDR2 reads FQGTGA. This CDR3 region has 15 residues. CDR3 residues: CASSLVPESSYEQYF. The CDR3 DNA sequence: TGTGCCAGCAGCTTAGTTCCGGAAAGCTCCTACGAGCAGTACTTC. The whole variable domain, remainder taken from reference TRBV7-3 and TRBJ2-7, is GAGVSQTPSNKVTEKGKYVELRCDPISGHTALYWYRQSLGQGPEFLIYFQGTGAADDSGLPNDRFFAVRPEGSVSTLKIQRTERGDSAVYLCASSLVPESSYEQYFGPGTRLTVT.

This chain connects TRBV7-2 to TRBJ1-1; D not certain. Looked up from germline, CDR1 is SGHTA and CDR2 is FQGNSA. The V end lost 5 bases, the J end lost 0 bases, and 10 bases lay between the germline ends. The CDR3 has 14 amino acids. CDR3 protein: CASSVAPMNTEAFF. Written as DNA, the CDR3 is TGTGCCAGCAGCGTGGCCCCAATGAACACTGAAGCTTTCTTT. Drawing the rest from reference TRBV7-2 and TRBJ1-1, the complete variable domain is GAGVSQSPSNKVTEKGKDVELRCDPISGHTALYWYRQSLGQGLEFLIYFQGNSAPDKSGLPSDRFSAERTGGSVSTLTIQRTQQEDSAVYLCASSVAPMNTEAFFGQGTRLTVV.

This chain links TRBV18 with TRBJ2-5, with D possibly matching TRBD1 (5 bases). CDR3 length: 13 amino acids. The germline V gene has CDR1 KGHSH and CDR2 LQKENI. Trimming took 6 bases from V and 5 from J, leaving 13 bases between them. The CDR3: CASSSQGLETQYF. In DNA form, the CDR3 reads TGTGCCAGCTCTTCCCAGGGTCTTGAGACCCAGTACTTC.

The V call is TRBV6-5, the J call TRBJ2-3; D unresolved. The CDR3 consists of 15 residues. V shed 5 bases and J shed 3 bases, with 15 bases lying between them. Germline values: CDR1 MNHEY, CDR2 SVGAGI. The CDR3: CASSPDPLMTDTQYF. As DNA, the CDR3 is TGTGCCAGCAGTCCGGACCCTCTTATGACAGATACGCAGTATTTT.

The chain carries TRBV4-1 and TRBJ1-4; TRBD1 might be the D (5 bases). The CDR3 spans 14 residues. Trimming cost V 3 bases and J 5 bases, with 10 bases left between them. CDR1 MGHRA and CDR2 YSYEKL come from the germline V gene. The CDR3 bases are TGCGCCAGCAGCCACGACAGCCGAAATGAAAAACTGTTTTTT. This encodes CASSHDSRNEKLFF.

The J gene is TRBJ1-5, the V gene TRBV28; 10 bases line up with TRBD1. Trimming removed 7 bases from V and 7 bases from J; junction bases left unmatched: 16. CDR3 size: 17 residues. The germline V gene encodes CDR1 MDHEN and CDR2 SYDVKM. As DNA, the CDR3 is TGTGCCAGCAAACCCGACAGGGGGCCCCAGCGGGTGCAGCCCCAGCATTTT. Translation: CASKPDRGPQRVQPQHF.

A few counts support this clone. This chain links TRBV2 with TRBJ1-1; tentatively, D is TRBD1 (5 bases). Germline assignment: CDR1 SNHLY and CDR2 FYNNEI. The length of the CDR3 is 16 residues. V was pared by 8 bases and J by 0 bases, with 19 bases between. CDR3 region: CASGLPDWGLNTEAFF. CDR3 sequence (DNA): TGTGCCAGCGGTCTCCCTGATTGGGGCCTGAACACTGAAGCTTTCTTT.

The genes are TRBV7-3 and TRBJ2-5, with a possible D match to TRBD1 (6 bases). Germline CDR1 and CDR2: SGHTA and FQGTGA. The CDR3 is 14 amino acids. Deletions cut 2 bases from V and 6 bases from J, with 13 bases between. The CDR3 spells CASSLLAGEQTQYF. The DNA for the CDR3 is TGTGCCAGCAGCTTATTGGCAGGGGAACAGACCCAGTACTTC.

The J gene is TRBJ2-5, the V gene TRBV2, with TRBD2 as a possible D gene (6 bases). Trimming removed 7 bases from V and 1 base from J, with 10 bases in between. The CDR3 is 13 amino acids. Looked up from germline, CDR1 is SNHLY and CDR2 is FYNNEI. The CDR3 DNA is TGTGCCAGCAACCGGGACTTCCAAGAGACCCAGTACTTC. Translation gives CASNRDFQETQYF.

CDR3 protein: CASSLGEGVGWGSPLHF. In DNA form, the CDR3 reads TGTGCCAGCAGCTTAGGAGAGGGGGTGGGGTGGGGTTCACCCCTCCACTTT. This chain joins TRBV13 and TRBJ1-6; tentative D call: TRBD1 (6 bases). V was cut by 0 bases and J by 9 bases, with 18 bases left in between. There are 17 residues in the CDR3. The germline V gene has CDR1 PRHDT and CDR2 FYEKMQ (reference sequence).